Listed below are T cell receptor beta chains from one sample, sequenced in a study of brain T cells in children with intractable seizures. Assay used: immunoSEQ multiplex PCR; TCRdb lists only in-frame clones, some missing. The sample has about 3,600 clones, around 69% seen once. The sequenced sample was resected brain tissue, obtained at surgery. These receptors originate from a girl aged 2-10 years with Rasmussen encephalitis and intractable seizures. The CDR3 runs from the conserved cysteine through the conserved F or W. D genes are given only for firm matches. Size values are once, few and many counts, or a class for expanded clones, and some rows have none.

abundance	v_gene	d_gene	j_gene	CDR3aa	CDR3nt
-	TRBV12-3/TRBV12-4	-	TRBJ1-2	CASSFGGGYTF	TGTGCCAGCAGTTTCGGGGGTGGCTACACCTTC
-	TRBV6-5	-	TRBJ1-2	CASSYSMVGSYGYTF	TGTGCCAGCAGTTACTCGATGGTCGGGAGCTATGGCTACACCTTC
-	TRBV10-1	-	TRBJ2-1	CASSGTGGAGGEQFF	TGCGCCAGCAGTGGTACAGGGGGCGCGGGAGGGGAGCAGTTCTTC
-	TRBV5-6	-	TRBJ2-5	CASSLVSAPLTKYF	TGTGCCAGCAGCTTGGTGTCGGCCCCGCTAACCAAGTACTTC
-	TRBV9	TRBD2	TRBJ2-3	CASSVISGGAGDTQYF	TGTGCCAGCAGCGTAATAAGCGGGGGGGCAGGAGATACGCAGTATTTT
-	TRBV7-8	-	TRBJ1-4	CASSLARGRATNEKLFF	TGTGCCAGCAGCTTAGCGCGCGGACGTGCAACTAATGAAAAACTGTTTTTT
few	TRBV2	-	TRBJ1-6	CASTSNRVSPLHF	TGTGCCAGCACCTCAAACAGGGTTTCACCCCTCCACTTT
-	TRBV11-3	-	TRBJ1-2	CASSLANNGYTF	TGTGCCAGCAGCTTAGCCAACAACGGCTACACCTTC
-	TRBV27	TRBD1	TRBJ2-1	CASSPGSGGPYNEQFF	TGTGCCAGCAGTCCAGGGTCAGGGGGACCCTACAATGAGCAGTTCTTC
-	TRBV29-1	-	TRBJ2-7	CSVAGAGAYEQYF	TGCAGCGTTGCGGGGGCAGGGGCGTACGAGCAGTACTTC
-	TRBV27	-	TRBJ1-2	CASRLRGSIYGYTF	TGTGCCAGCAGGTTAAGGGGAAGCATCTATGGCTACACCTTC
-	TRBV3-1/TRBV3-2	TRBD2	TRBJ2-1	CASSHRAGDTEQFF	TGTGCCAGCAGCCATAGAGCGGGAGATACTGAGCAGTTCTTC
-	TRBV7-2	-	TRBJ1-4	CASSYRPGNNEKLFF	TGTGCCAGCAGCTACCGACCGGGCAATAATGAAAAACTGTTTTTT
-	TRBV7-2	-	TRBJ2-7	CASSFLGTGSYEQYF	TGTGCCAGCAGCTTTTTAGGGACTGGATCCTACGAGCAGTACTTC
-	TRBV4-2	TRBD2	TRBJ2-7	CASSQDIAGASYEQYF	TGTGCCAGCAGCCAAGACATAGCGGGGGCATCCTACGAGCAGTACTTC
large	TRBV27	-	TRBJ1-4	CASSNGARSEKLFF	TGTGCCAGCAGTAACGGAGCCAGAAGTGAAAAACTGTTTTTT
-	TRBV6-5	-	TRBJ1-1	CASSYGQYTEAFF	TGTGCCAGCAGTTATGGGCAGTACACTGAAGCTTTCTTT
-	TRBV3-1/TRBV3-2	-	TRBJ1-5	CASSPTDSNQPQHF	TGTGCCAGCAGCCCCACAGATAGCAATCAGCCCCAGCATTTT
-	TRBV4-1	TRBD1	TRBJ2-7	CASSPMGQADYEQYF	TGCGCCAGCAGCCCTATGGGACAGGCAGACTACGAGCAGTACTTC
few	TRBV3-1/TRBV3-2	-	TRBJ2-2	CAAGLTNTGELFF	TGTGCCGCCGGACTAACGAACACCGGGGAGCTGTTTTTT
-	TRBV7-3	TRBD1	TRBJ2-3	CASSLTGGSVDTQYF	TGTGCCAGCAGCTTGACAGGGGGCTCTGTAGATACGCAGTATTTT
large	TRBV5-4	-	TRBJ2-7	CASSFQGSYEQYF	TGTGCCAGCAGCTTTCAAGGCAGCTACGAGCAGTACTTC
once	TRBV5-6	-	TRBJ1-2	CASSLPGTLYGYTF	TGTGCCAGCAGCCTGCCCGGGACACTCTATGGCTACACCTTC
-	TRBV28	TRBD1	TRBJ2-5	CASRITSGTGGETQYF	TGTGCCAGCAGGATAACCTCCGGGACAGGGGGCGAGACCCAGTACTTC
-	TRBV30	-	TRBJ1-3	CAWSVFAGNTIYF	TGTGCCTGGAGTGTGTTCGCCGGAAACACCATATATTTT
-	TRBV12-3/TRBV12-4	-	TRBJ2-7	CASRHRSSYEQYF	TGTGCCAGCAGACACAGGAGCTCCTACGAGCAGTACTTC
-	TRBV6-5	-	TRBJ2-7	CASSYWVGPYEQYF	TGTGCCAGCAGTTATTGGGTAGGGCCCTACGAGCAGTACTTC
once	TRBV5-6	-	TRBJ2-6	CASSFRGELSGANVLTF	TGTGCCAGCAGCTTCAGGGGCGAACTATCTGGGGCCAACGTCCTGACTTTC
-	TRBV2	-	TRBJ2-3	CASNWFPDTQYF	TGTGCCAGCAATTGGTTTCCCGATACGCAGTATTTT
-	TRBV15	-	TRBJ1-1	CATSRDGSLNTEAFF	TGTGCCACCAGCAGAGATGGCAGCCTGAACACTGAAGCTTTCTTT
-	TRBV9	-	TRBJ2-3	CASSVALEGTQYF	TGTGCCAGCAGCGTAGCGTTAGAAGGTACGCAGTATTTT
-	TRBV7-9	TRBD2	TRBJ2-7	CASSHSLRSGSGEQYF	TGTGCCAGCAGCCATTCTTTACGTAGCGGGAGCGGCGAGCAGTACTTC
-	TRBV7-9	-	TRBJ1-1	CASDNTEAFF	TGTGCCAGCGACAACACTGAAGCTTTCTTT
-	TRBV13	-	TRBJ2-7	CASSLGGQRHREQYF	TGTGCCAGCAGCTTAGGGGGACAAAGACATAGGGAGCAGTACTTC
-	TRBV28	TRBD2	TRBJ2-2	CASSYRLAGGTGELFF	TGTGCCAGCAGTTACAGACTAGCGGGCGGCACCGGGGAGCTGTTTTTT
-	TRBV28	-	TRBJ2-2	CASRSRTLTGELFF	TGTGCCAGCAGATCACGGACCCTCACCGGGGAGCTGTTTTTT
-	TRBV7-9	TRBD1	TRBJ2-7	CASSPSRTGGPYEQYF	TGTGCCAGCAGCCCTAGTCGGACAGGGGGACCCTACGAGCAGTACTTC
-	TRBV7-4	-	TRBJ2-7	CASSWTHYEQYF	TGTGCCAGCAGCTGGACACACTACGAGCAGTACTTC
once	TRBV3-1/TRBV3-2	-	TRBJ2-7	CASSLFSGTNSYEQYF	TGTGCCAGCAGCCTCTTCTCCGGGACAAATTCCTACGAGCAGTACTTC
-	TRBV10-3	TRBD1	TRBJ1-1	CAIRAGGLAEAFF	TGTGCCATCAGGGCAGGGGGATTGGCTGAAGCTTTCTTT
-	TRBV10-3	TRBD1	TRBJ2-3	CALGTANTDTQYF	TGTGCCCTAGGGACAGCCAACACAGATACGCAGTATTTT
-	TRBV5-5	-	TRBJ2-5	CASSFQGKETQYF	TGTGCCAGCAGCTTCCAGGGGAAAGAGACCCAGTACTTC
-	TRBV9	TRBD1	TRBJ2-1	CASSGETGSRGEQFF	TGTGCCAGCAGCGGAGAGACAGGGTCTAGGGGTGAGCAGTTCTTC
-	TRBV5-4	TRBD1	TRBJ1-2	CASSPRTGVGYTF	TGTGCCAGCAGCCCGAGGACAGGGGTTGGCTACACCTTC
-	TRBV7-9	TRBD1	TRBJ2-5	CASRPRGQDGTQYF	TGTGCCAGCAGGCCCAGGGGGCAGGACGGGACCCAGTACTTC
-	TRBV6-5	-	TRBJ1-5	CASSPQGIKPQHF	TGTGCCAGCAGTCCTCAGGGGATAAAGCCCCAGCATTTT
-	TRBV3-1/TRBV3-2	-	TRBJ2-7	CASSLGLYEQYF	TGTGCCAGCAGCCTTGGACTCTACGAGCAGTACTTC
-	TRBV28	TRBD2	TRBJ2-5	CASSTGGNRKETQYF	TGTGCCAGCAGCACGGGGGGTAACCGAAAAGAGACCCAGTACTTC
-	TRBV6-5	-	TRBJ2-1	CASSLFQLAYNEQFF	TGTGCCAGCAGTTTGTTTCAGCTAGCCTACAATGAGCAGTTCTTC
-	TRBV5-6	TRBD1	TRBJ1-4	CASSLGGQGGEKLFF	TGTGCCAGCAGCTTGGGGGGACAGGGAGGCGAAAAACTGTTTTTT
-	TRBV5-6	-	TRBJ1-1	CASSLVLDTEAFF	TGTGCCAGCAGCTTGGTTCTAGACACTGAAGCTTTCTTT
-	TRBV12-3/TRBV12-4	-	TRBJ2-5	CASSFLKQETQYF	TGTGCCAGCAGTTTTCTCAAACAAGAGACCCAGTACTTC